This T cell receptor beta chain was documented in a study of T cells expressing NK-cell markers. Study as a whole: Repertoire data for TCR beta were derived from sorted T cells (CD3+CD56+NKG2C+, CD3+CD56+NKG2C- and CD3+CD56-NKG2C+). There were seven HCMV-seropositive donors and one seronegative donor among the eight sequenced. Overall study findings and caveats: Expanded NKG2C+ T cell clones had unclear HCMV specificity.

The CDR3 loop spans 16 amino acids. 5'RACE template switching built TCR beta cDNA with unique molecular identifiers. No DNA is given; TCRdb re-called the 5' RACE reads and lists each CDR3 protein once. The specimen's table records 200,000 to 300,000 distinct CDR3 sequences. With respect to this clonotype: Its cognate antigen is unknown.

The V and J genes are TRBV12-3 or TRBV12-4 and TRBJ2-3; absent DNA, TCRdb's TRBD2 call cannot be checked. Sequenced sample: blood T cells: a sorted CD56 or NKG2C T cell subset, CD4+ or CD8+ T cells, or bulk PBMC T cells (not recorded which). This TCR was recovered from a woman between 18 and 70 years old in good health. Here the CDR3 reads CASSRGLAGGADTQYF.